This TCR beta chain was obtained from a study of T-cell memory formation after mild COVID-19. With constant-segment primers, 5'RACE yielded cDNA libraries of TCR alpha and TCR beta that carried sample barcodes and UMIs. One entry per CDR3 protein results from TCRdb running MiXCR on the 5' RACE reads. The data show some 440,000 distinct CDR3 sequences, about 23% seen once. The CDR3 has 14 amino acids. Trimming removed 3 bases at V and 3 bases at J, with 12 bases between. The source is an adult woman who had mild COVID-19 (a few samples of this study predate the infection). Cell type and time point are not known. The chain uses TRBV12-3 or TRBV12-4 and TRBJ2-7, with D possibly being TRBD2 (6 bases). Sequenced input: PBMCs or a T cell subset sorted from them (not recorded which). CDR3 amino acids: CASSLGGAGYEQYF. As DNA, the CDR3 is TGTGCCAGCAGTTTGGGAGGCGCCGGCTACGAGCAGTACTTC.